This T cell receptor (beta chain) emerged from a study of T-cell reconstitution after alpha-beta-depleted transplantation in children (dated by TCRdb to about 2016). A note on the overall study: Using TCR repertoire profiling, the study followed T-cell immune reconstitution in a quantitative way in children after TCRalphabeta/CD19-depleted allogeneic hematopoietic cell transplantation. Results the study describes overall, beyond this receptor: The high TCRbeta diversity at day 60 in some patients was ascribed to recipient T cells and intrathymic progenitors that had survived conditioning. The apparently early recovery of alphabetaT-cell counts about two months after transplant reportedly depended on only several hundred rapidly expanded clones that came from non-depleted graft cells. Over the following months the frequencies of hyperexpanded clones went down, and after one year T-cell counts and TCRbeta diversity were mostly credited to newly produced T cells.

As concerns this clonotype: There is no known antigen for this receptor. Base qualities are not at hand, and no much larger clone is one base apart.

The method was PCR. Instrument on record: Illumina HiSeq 2500. TCR library preparation used molecular barcoding, with unique molecular identifiers applied to normalize quantification of the TCRbeta repertoire. TCRdb passed the public sequencing reads through fastp at Q25 and MiXCR, retaining productive beta sequences. Each CDR3 protein gets just one entry, which takes the most common genes and DNA from the rows behind it. The sample table shows around 670,000 distinct CDR3 sequences, and around 12% are seen once. Around 0.8% of the sample belongs to the ten largest clones. The treatment or condition label, as the study defines it: allogeneic hematopoietic cell transplantation with graft depleted of TCRalphabeta T cells and CD19 B cells. The transplant recipients were children given TCRalphabeta/CD19-depleted allogeneic hematopoietic cell grafts. V loses 7 bases, J loses 1 base, and the germline ends lie 20 bases apart. The CDR3 covers 17 residues, taking in both the cysteine and the phenylalanine. The read is trimmed to its CDR3 DNA, 51 bases read in frame from base 1.

This receptor chain uses TRBV12-3 or TRBV12-4 and TRBJ2-1; the D gene is possibly TRBD1, with 6 bases matching. The sample in question was PBMCs, obtained before TCRalphabeta/CD19-depleted stem cell transplant. The origin of this receptor is a girl under 10 years old with congenital amegakaryocytic thrombocytopenia, due to receive a stem cell transplant. The DNA reads TGTGCCAGCACCCGCCTCCGACAGGCCAAGTCCTACAATGAGCAGTTCTTC. Translated, it gives CASTRLRQAKSYNEQFF.